These 9 T cell receptor beta chains share one sample of origin, sequenced in a study of T cell responses to AZD1222 COVID-19 vaccine. The method was immunoSEQ multiplex PCR; TCRdb's version includes in-frame clones alone and lacks a portion of them. The profile shows 15,000 to 20,000 clones, 80% to 90% of them singletons. Sequenced material: peripheral blood, taken 28 days after the second AZD1222 dose. These receptors were taken from an adult who received the AZD1222 COVID-19 vaccine.

The V call is TRBV6-5, the J call TRBJ1-2, with D tentatively TRBD1 (5 bases). CDR1 and CDR2 (germline): MNHEY, SVGAGI. The CDR3 spans 14 residues. The germline V and J ends were trimmed by 5 bases and 7 bases, with 17 bases remaining between them. The CDR3 protein is CASSQNPGYSGYTF. CDR3 bases: TGTGCCAGCAGTCAAAACCCAGGGTATTCTGGCTACACCTTC.

J is TRBJ1-5 and V is TRBV6-2 or TRBV6-3; D perhaps matches TRBD1 (5 bases). The CDR3 consists of 15 residues. V was clipped by 5 bases and J by 7 bases, with 18 bases between them. Germline CDR1 reads MNHEY; CDR2 reads SVGEGT. The DNA of the CDR3 is TGTGCCAGCAGTCCGCTCCAGGGAGGAGGGCAGCCCCAGCATTTT. This encodes CASSPLQGGGQPQHF.

V is TRBV5-6 and J is TRBJ1-1; no reliable D call. Trimming cost V 7 bases and J 4 bases, with 11 bases left between them. The CDR3 is 12 amino acids. CDR1 and CDR2 from the germline V gene are SGHDT and YYEEEE. The CDR3 here is CASRPTFTEAFF. In nucleotides, the CDR3 is TGTGCCAGCCGTCCCACTTTCACTGAAGCTTTCTTT.

This clone has a single count. The chain employs TRBV6-5 and TRBJ1-3, with 8 bases identical to TRBD1. CDR3 length: 14 amino acids. Germline V gene lookup returns CDR1 MNHEY and CDR2 SVGAGI. V shed 6 bases and J 4 bases; nucleotides not matched to a gene: 5. CDR3 sequence reads: CASRSTGGGNTIYF. CDR3 sequence (DNA): TGTGCCAGCAGGTCCACAGGGGGGGGAAACACCATATATTTT.

The rearrangement links TRBV7-2 to TRBJ2-2; D assignment may be TRBD1 or TRBD2 (6 bases each). The length of the CDR3 is 15 residues. Germline V gene data show CDR1 as SGHTA and CDR2 as FQGNSA. The V end was cut by 3 bases, the J end by 6 bases, with 14 bases between. The CDR3 sequence: CASSFLRGQAGELFF. In nucleotides, the CDR3 is TGTGCCAGCAGCTTTCTCCGGGGGCAGGCCGGGGAGCTGTTTTTT.

This clone was picked up one time. The chain uses TRBV4-1 and TRBJ1-5, with 11 bases matching TRBD1. Unmatched junction bases numbered 9, after V lost 2 bases and J lost 3 bases. The CDR3 loop spans 18 amino acids. In germline, CDR1 is MGHRA, CDR2 YSYEKL. CDR3 sequence reads: CASSQQGRTGGFNQPQHF. The CDR3 DNA reads TGCGCCAGCAGCCAACAGGGGAGGACAGGGGGCTTCAATCAGCCCCAGCATTTT.

The gene calls are TRBV12-5 and TRBJ2-7; 8 bases align to TRBD1. Per the germline V gene, CDR1 is LGHNT and CDR2 is FRNRAP. The trim removed 0 bases at V and 0 bases at J, leaving 13 bases unmatched. The CDR3 runs to 19 residues. The CDR3 coding sequence is TGTGCTAGTGGTTTGGTTGACAGGGGCTTCAACCCCAACTCCTACGAGCAGTACTTC. Residues: CASGLVDRGFNPNSYEQYF.

In its sample, this clone was seen once. The V call is TRBV2, the J call TRBJ1-4, with no clear D. The germline V and J ends were trimmed by 3 bases and 7 bases, with 9 bases remaining between them. Germline lookup yields CDR1 SNHLY and CDR2 FYNNEI. This CDR3 has 13 residues. The CDR3 is CASSDGVVEKLFF. The CDR3 DNA is TGTGCCAGCAGTGATGGGGTGGTTGAAAAACTGTTTTTT.

This chain joins TRBV2 and TRBJ2-7, with 9 bases that match TRBD1. V was clipped by 6 bases and J by 1 base; unmatched bases: 7. Germline V gives CDR1 SNHLY, CDR2 FYNNEI. This CDR3 comprises 15 residues. In DNA, the CDR3 is TGTGCCAGCAGCGTTCTGGGACAGGGTTCCTACGAGCAGTACTTC. This translates into CASSVLGQGSYEQYF.